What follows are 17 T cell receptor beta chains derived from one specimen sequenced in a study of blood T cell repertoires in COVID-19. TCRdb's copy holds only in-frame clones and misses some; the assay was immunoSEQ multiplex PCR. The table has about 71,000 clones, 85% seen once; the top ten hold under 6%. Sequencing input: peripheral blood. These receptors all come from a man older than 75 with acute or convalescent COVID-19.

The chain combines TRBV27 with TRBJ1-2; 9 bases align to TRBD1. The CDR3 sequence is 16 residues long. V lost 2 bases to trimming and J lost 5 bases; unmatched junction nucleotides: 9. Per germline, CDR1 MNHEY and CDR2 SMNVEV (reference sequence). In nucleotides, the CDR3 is TGTGCCAGCAGTTTAGAGCCCCCCGGGACAGGGTATGGCTACACCTTC. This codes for CASSLEPPGTGYGYTF.

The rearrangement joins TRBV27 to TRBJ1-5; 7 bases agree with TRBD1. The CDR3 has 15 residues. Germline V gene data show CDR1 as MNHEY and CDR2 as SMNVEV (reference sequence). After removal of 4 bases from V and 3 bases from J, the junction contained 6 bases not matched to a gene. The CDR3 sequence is CASSWTGPLNQPQHF. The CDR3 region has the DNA TGTGCCAGCAGTTGGACAGGACCACTCAATCAGCCCCAGCATTTT.

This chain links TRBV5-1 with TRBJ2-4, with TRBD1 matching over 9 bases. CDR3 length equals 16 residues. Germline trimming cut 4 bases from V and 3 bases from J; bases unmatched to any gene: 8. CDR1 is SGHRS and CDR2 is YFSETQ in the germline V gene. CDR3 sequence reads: CASSPNPGQGKNIQYF. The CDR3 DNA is TGCGCCAGCAGCCCTAATCCGGGACAGGGCAAAAACATTCAGTACTTC.

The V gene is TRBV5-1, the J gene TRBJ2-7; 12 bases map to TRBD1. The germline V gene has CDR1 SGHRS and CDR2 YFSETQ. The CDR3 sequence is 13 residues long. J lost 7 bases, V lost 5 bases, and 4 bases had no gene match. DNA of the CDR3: TGCGCCAGCAGGGGACAGGGGGCGGGTGAGCAGTACTTC. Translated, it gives CASRGQGAGEQYF.

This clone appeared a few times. As DNA, the CDR3 is TGCGCCAGCAGCTTGCAGATTGTGGATTCACCCCTCCACTTT. It encodes CASSLQIVDSPLHF. V and J are TRBV5-1 and TRBJ1-6, with no clear D. Germline CDR1 and CDR2: SGHRS and YFSETQ. The CDR3 has 14 residues. Deletions cut 1 base from V and 8 bases from J, with 10 bases between.

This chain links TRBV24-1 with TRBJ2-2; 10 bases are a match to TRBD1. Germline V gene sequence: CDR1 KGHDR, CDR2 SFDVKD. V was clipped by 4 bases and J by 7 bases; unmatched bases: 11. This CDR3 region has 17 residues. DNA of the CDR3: TGTGCCACCAGTGACCCGGGACAGGGGTTAGGTTACGGGGAGCTGTTTTTT. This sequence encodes CATSDPGQGLGYGELFF.

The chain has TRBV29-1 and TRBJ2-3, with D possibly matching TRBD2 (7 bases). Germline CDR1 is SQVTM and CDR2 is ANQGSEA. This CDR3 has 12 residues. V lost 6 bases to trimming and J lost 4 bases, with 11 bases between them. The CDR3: CSVGGQADTQYF. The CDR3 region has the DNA TGCAGCGTGGGGGGGCAGGCAGATACGCAGTATTTT.

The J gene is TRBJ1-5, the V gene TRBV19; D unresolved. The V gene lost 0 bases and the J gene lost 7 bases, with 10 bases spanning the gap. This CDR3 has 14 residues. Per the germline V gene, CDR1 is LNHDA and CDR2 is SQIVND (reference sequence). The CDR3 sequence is CASSIEGGPQPQHF. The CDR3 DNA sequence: TGTGCCAGTAGTATAGAAGGTGGGCCACAGCCCCAGCATTTT.

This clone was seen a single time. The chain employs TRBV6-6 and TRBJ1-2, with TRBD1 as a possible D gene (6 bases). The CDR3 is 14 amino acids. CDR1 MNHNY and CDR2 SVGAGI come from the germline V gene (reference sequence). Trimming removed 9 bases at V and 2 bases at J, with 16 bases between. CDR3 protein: CASGGNRENYGYTF. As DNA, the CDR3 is TGTGCCAGTGGGGGCAACAGGGAAAACTATGGCTACACCTTC.

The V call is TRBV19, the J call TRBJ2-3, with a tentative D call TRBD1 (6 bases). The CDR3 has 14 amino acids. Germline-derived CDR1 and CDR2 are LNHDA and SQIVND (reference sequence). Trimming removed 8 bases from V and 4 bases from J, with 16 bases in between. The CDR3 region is CASRAEQGPDTQYF. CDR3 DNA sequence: TGTGCCAGTCGCGCAGAACAGGGACCAGATACGCAGTATTTT.

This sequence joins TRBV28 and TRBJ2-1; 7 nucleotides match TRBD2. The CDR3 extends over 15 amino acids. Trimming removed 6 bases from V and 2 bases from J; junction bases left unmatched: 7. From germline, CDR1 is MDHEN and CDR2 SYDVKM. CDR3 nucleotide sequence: TGTGCCAGCAGACGAGCGGGACCTGCCTACAATGAGCAGTTCTTC. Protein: CASRRAGPAYNEQFF.

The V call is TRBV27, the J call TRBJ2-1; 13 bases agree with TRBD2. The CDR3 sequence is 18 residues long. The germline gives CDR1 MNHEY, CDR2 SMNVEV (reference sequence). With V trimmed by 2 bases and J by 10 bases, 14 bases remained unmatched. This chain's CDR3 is CASSLRPPGTSGIGEQFF. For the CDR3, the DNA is TGTGCCAGCAGTTTACGCCCCCCCGGGACTAGCGGGATTGGAGAGCAGTTCTTC.

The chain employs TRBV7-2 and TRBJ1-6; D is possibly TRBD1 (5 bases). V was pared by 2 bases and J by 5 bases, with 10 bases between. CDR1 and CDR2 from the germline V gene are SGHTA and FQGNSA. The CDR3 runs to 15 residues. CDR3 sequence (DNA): TGTGCCAGCAGCTTAACGGGAGGGGATAATTCACCCCTCCACTTT. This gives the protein CASSLTGGDNSPLHF. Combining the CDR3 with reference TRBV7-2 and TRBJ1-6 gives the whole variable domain GAGVSQSPSNKVTEKGKDVELRCDPISGHTALYWYRQSLGQGLEFLIYFQGNSAPDKSGLPSDRFSAERTGGSVSTLTIQRTQQEDSAVYLCASSLTGGDNSPLHFGNGTRLTVT.

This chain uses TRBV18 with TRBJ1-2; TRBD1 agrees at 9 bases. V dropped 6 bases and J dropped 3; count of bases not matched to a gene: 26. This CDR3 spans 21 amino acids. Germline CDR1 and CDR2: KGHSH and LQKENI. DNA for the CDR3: TGTGCCAGCTCGCCATTGGGGGACGGGACAGGGTACCCCTCGGACTACTATGGCTACACCTTC. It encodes CASSPLGDGTGYPSDYYGYTF.

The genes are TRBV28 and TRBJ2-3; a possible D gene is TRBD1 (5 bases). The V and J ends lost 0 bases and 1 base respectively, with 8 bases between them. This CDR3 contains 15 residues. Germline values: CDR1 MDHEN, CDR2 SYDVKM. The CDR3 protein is CASSLWTVGTDTQYF. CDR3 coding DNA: TGTGCCAGCAGTTTATGGACAGTCGGCACAGATACGCAGTATTTT.

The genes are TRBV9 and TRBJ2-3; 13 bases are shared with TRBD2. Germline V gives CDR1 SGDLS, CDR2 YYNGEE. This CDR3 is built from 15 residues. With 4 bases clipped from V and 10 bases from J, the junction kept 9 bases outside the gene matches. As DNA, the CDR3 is TGTGCCAGCAGCACCCGACTAGCGGGAGGAAGTCCGCAGTATTTT. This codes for CASSTRLAGGSPQYF.

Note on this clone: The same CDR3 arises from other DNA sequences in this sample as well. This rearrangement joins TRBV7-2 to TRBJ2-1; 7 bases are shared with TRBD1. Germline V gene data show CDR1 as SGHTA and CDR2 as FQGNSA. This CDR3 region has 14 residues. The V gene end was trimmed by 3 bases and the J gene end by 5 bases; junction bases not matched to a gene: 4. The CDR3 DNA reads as TGTGCCAGCAGCTTGCGACAGGGTAACAATGAGCAGTTCTTC. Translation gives CASSLRQGNNEQFF.